A single sample is the source of the 29 T cell receptor beta chains below, sequenced in a study of stem cell transplantation in POMP-related autoinflammatory disease. This table comes from immunoSEQ multiplex PCR, and its TCRdb copy is limited to in-frame clones, with some not included. This sample carries roughly 68,000 clones, approximately 90% of them seen once, and the ten largest clones take about 0.71%. This specimen consisted of CD4+ T cells from PBMCs, obtained after stem cell transplantation. All receptors come from a human patient with POMP-related autoinflammation and immune dysregulation (PRAID). Some of these T cells may belong to the graft donor.

The chain employs TRBV4-2 and TRBJ1-5, with 10 bases aligning to TRBD1. The CDR3 extends over 18 amino acids. Trimming removed 5 bases from V and 0 bases from J; junction bases left unmatched: 10. The V gene's germline CDR1 is LGHNA and CDR2 YNFKEQ. The CDR3, as DNA: TGTGCCAGCAGCGTATTTTGGACAGGGGGGAATAGCAATCAGCCCCAGCATTTT. Protein sequence: CASSVFWTGGNSNQPQHF.

As regards this clone: In the same sample, other DNA sequences code for this CDR3. CDR3 sequence (DNA): TGCGCCAGCAGCTTGGTCGGGGGAGGCACAGATACGCAGTATTTT. It is translated as CASSLVGGGTDTQYF. The chain joins TRBV5-1 to TRBJ2-3, with a weak D call TRBD2 (6 bases). CDR1 and CDR2 (germline): SGHRS, YFSETQ. Deletions cut 0 bases from V and 1 base from J, with 9 bases between. This CDR3 has 15 residues.

The chain joins TRBV15 to TRBJ1-4; D unresolved. The CDR3 spans 16 residues. The germline gives CDR1 LNHNV, CDR2 YYDKDF (reference sequence). V was pared by 0 bases and J by 2 bases, with 10 bases between. The DNA for the CDR3 is TGTGCCACCAGCAGAGAGGGAGTCCGCACTAATGAAAAACTGTTTTTT. Its translation: CATSREGVRTNEKLFF.

V and J are TRBV28 and TRBJ1-3; 7 bases fit TRBD1. CDR3 length: 16 amino acids. The V gene end was trimmed by 5 bases and the J gene end by 4 bases; junction bases not matched to a gene: 11. The germline V gene has CDR1 MDHEN and CDR2 SYDVKM. The CDR3 DNA follows: TGTGCCAGCAGTCCGACCCCACAGGGGATCGGAAACACCATATATTTT. As protein: CASSPTPQGIGNTIYF.

This chain connects TRBV30 to TRBJ2-1; D unclear. The ends were cut back, 0 bases at V and 8 bases at J, with 23 bases in the middle. This CDR3 region has 17 residues. In germline, CDR1 is GTSNPN, CDR2 SVGIG (reference sequence). Here the CDR3 DNA reads TGTGCCTGGAGTGTAAGGAGTCGCCAGCGCCCGGCTCATGAGCAGTTCTTC. This gives the protein CAWSVRSRQRPAHEQFF.

The chain is built from TRBV19 and TRBJ2-1; D ambiguous. Between the trimmed V and J ends, which lost 5 bases and 0 bases, there was a span of 17 bases. CDR1 and CDR2 (germline): LNHDA, SQIVND (reference sequence). There are 17 residues in the CDR3. The CDR3 DNA is TGTGCCAGTAGTCCAGCCCTTTCGCGAACCTCCTACAATGAGCAGTTCTTC. It specifies CASSPALSRTSYNEQFF.

The CDR3 protein is CASSFGTSGYTGELFF. The CDR3 region has the DNA TGTGCCAGCAGCTTCGGGACTAGCGGGTACACCGGGGAGCTGTTTTTT. The chain combines TRBV7-9 with TRBJ2-2, with 12 nucleotides matching TRBD2. From germline, CDR1 is SEHNR and CDR2 FQNEAQ (reference sequence). J was trimmed by 3 bases and V by 3 bases; bases with no gene match: 2. CDR3 length: 16 residues.

V is TRBV7-9 and J is TRBJ2-7, with 7 bases identical to TRBD1. The V gene's germline CDR1 is SEHNR and CDR2 FQNEAQ (reference sequence). V lost 5 bases, J lost 2 bases, and 6 bases stayed unmatched. There are 14 residues in the CDR3. The chain's CDR3 is CASSEDRYPYEQYF. In DNA, the CDR3 is TGTGCCAGCAGCGAGGACAGGTATCCCTACGAGCAGTACTTC.

V is TRBV5-1 and J is TRBJ2-2; 10 positions agree with TRBD1. Germline lookup yields CDR1 SGHRS and CDR2 YFSETQ. The V and J ends lost 4 bases and 4 bases, in that order; junction bases with no gene match: 7. The CDR3 runs 16 residues. DNA of the CDR3: TGCGCCAGCAGCCGCACCGGGACAGGGGTCACCGGGGAGCTGTTTTTT. Translation: CASSRTGTGVTGELFF.

This clone came up once. The chain joins TRBV14 to TRBJ2-5; D could derive from TRBD1 or TRBD2 (6 bases each). Germline CDR1 and CDR2: SGHDN and FVKESK. Deletions cut 1 base from V and 5 bases from J, with 14 bases between. The length of the CDR3 is 15 residues. CDR3 sequence: CASSQGVVGGETQYF. DNA for the CDR3: TGTGCCAGCAGCCAAGGGGTTGTGGGGGGCGAGACCCAGTACTTC.

This chain uses TRBV2 with TRBJ2-1; perhaps TRBD2 as D (5 bases). Trimming left V 2 bases short and J 9 bases short, with 20 bases between. The V gene's germline CDR1 is SNHLY and CDR2 FYNNEI. There are 16 residues in the CDR3. The CDR3 nucleotides read TGTGCCAGCAGTGAACCCCGGGAAGCCGTGCTCCCTGAGCAGTTCTTC. Its protein is CASSEPREAVLPEQFF.

The chain's CDR3 is CASSILIGNTGELFF. CDR3 in DNA: TGTGCCAGCAGCATTCTGATAGGGAACACCGGGGAGCTGTTTTTT. The chain recombines TRBV7-9 with TRBJ2-2, with D hard to call. Germline-derived CDR1 and CDR2 are SEHNR and FQNEAQ (reference sequence). Trimming took off 5 bases at V and 1 base at J, with 11 bases between the two ends. CDR3 length: 15 residues.

The V gene is TRBV9, the J gene TRBJ2-7; D gene uncertain. Trimming removed 2 bases at V and 4 bases at J, with 10 bases between. The CDR3 totals 13 residues. Germline loops: CDR1 SGDLS, CDR2 YYNGEE. The CDR3 bases are TGTGCCAGCAGCGTCGGGCTAGTATACGAGCAGTACTTC. This gives the protein CASSVGLVYEQYF.

This clone came up once. The V and J genes are TRBV28 and TRBJ2-3, with 10 positions matching TRBD1. V was clipped by 3 bases and J by 6 bases; unmatched bases: 3. This CDR3 spans 14 amino acids. Germline values: CDR1 MDHEN, CDR2 SYDVKM. The CDR3, as DNA: TGTGCCAGCAGTTTGGACAGGGGGGGGGATACGCAGTATTTT. It codes for CASSLDRGGDTQYF.

The chain recombines TRBV2 with TRBJ2-1; the D is unclear. Trimming took off 5 bases at V and 2 bases at J, with 7 bases between the two ends. The V gene's germline CDR1 is SNHLY and CDR2 FYNNEI. The CDR3 contains 13 residues. CDR3 in amino acids: CASSREAYNEQFF. The CDR3 DNA is TGTGCCAGCAGTCGCGAGGCCTACAATGAGCAGTTCTTC.

The chain is built from TRBV11-2 and TRBJ2-3; D is undetermined. This CDR3 has 12 residues. V lost 4 bases and J 5 bases, leaving 7 bases between the germline ends. CDR1 and CDR2 from the germline V gene are SGHAT and FQNNGV. CDR3 coding DNA: TGTGCCAGCAGCTCGGGTCGAGATACGCAGTATTTT. Its translation: CASSSGRDTQYF.

The table lists this clone with a count of one. This rearrangement joins TRBV30 to TRBJ1-5, with TRBD1 as a possible D gene (6 bases). The germline V and J ends were trimmed by 3 bases and 5 bases, with 11 bases remaining between them. The CDR3 spans 13 residues. Germline loops: CDR1 GTSNPN, CDR2 SVGIG (reference sequence). The CDR3: CAWSGQPDQPQHF. CDR3 bases: TGTGCCTGGAGCGGACAGCCCGATCAGCCCCAGCATTTT. The full variable domain, in which reference TRBV30 and TRBJ1-5 provide the parts outside the CDR3, is SQTIHQWPATLVQPVGSPLSLECTVEGTSNPNLYWYRQAAGRGLQLLFYSVGIGQISSEVPQNLSASRPQDRQFILSSKKLLLSDSGFYLCAWSGQPDQPQHFGDGTRLSIL.

This clone was picked up one time. This chain joins TRBV2 and TRBJ2-1, with D possibly being TRBD1 (5 bases). Germline V gene lookup returns CDR1 SNHLY and CDR2 FYNNEI. With 7 bases removed from V and 9 bases from J, the gap between germline ends came to 19 bases. CDR3 length: 14 residues. The CDR3 is CASMGNRIRGEQFF. In DNA, the CDR3 is TGTGCCAGCATGGGAAACAGGATTCGTGGTGAGCAGTTCTTC. The full variable domain, with the rest looked up from reference TRBV2 and TRBJ2-1, is EPEVTQTPSHQVTQMGQEVILRCVPISNHLYFYWYRQILGQKVEFLVSFYNNEISEKSEIFDDQFSVERPDGSNFTLKIRSTKLEDSAMYFCASMGNRIRGEQFFGPGTRLTVL.

V usage is TRBV28 and J usage is TRBJ1-1, with D maybe TRBD1 (5 bases). V lost 0 bases, J lost 7 bases, and 12 bases lay in between. CDR3 size: 14 residues. Germline CDR1 is MDHEN and CDR2 is SYDVKM. The CDR3 bases are TGTGCCAGCAGTTTATGGGGGGTACGGGGTGAAGCTTTCTTT. Amino acid sequence: CASSLWGVRGEAFF.

The CDR3 protein is CATSRDAGAATDTQYF. DNA for the CDR3: TGTGCCACCAGCAGAGATGCCGGGGCCGCCACAGATACGCAGTATTTT. The rearrangement links TRBV15 to TRBJ2-3; D tentatively fits TRBD1 or TRBD2 (5 bases each). Trimming removed 0 bases from V and 2 bases from J, with 12 bases in between. The length of the CDR3 is 16 residues. Germline loops: CDR1 LNHNV, CDR2 YYDKDF (reference sequence). Variable domain in full (rest from reference TRBV15 and TRBJ2-3): DAMVIQNPRYQVTQFGKPVTLSCSQTLNHNVMYWYQQKSSQAPKLLFHYYDKDFNNEADTPDNFQSRRPNTSFCFLDIRSPGLGDTAMYLCATSRDAGAATDTQYFGPGTRLTVL.

This clone occurred once. The chain combines TRBV5-1 with TRBJ2-1; D perhaps matches TRBD2 (5 bases). Germline CDR1 and CDR2: SGHRS and YFSETQ. V was cut by 2 bases and J by 4 bases, with 16 bases left in between. The CDR3 totals 16 residues. CDR3 amino acids: CASSLGSTGFYNEQFF. CDR3 sequence (DNA): TGCGCCAGCAGCTTAGGTAGTACGGGGTTTTACAATGAGCAGTTCTTC.

This clone was picked up one time. The chain recombines TRBV7-9 with TRBJ1-4, with D tentatively TRBD1 (6 bases). V lost 2 bases to trimming and J lost 6 bases, with 10 bases between them. The CDR3 loop spans 14 amino acids. The germline V gene encodes CDR1 SEHNR and CDR2 FQNEAQ (reference sequence). CDR3 nucleotide sequence: TGTGCCAGCAGCTTACCGGCAGGGGATGAAAAACTGTTTTTT. This translates into CASSLPAGDEKLFF.

The chain carries TRBV7-9 and TRBJ2-2; 7 bases line up with TRBD2. Germline CDR1 and CDR2: SEHNR and FQNEAQ (reference sequence). This CDR3 spans 16 amino acids. The trim removed 5 bases at V and 6 bases at J, leaving 12 bases unmatched. The DNA for the CDR3 is TGTGCCAGCAGCCCTCTCGGCGGGGGTTCTGCCGGGGAGCTGTTTTTT. Protein: CASSPLGGGSAGELFF.

The rearrangement links TRBV29-1 to TRBJ2-5; D perhaps matches TRBD1 (6 bases). CDR1 is SQVTM, CDR2 ANQGSEA, per germline. The CDR3 totals 13 residues. The V and J ends lost 2 bases and 7 bases respectively, with 14 bases between them. CDR3: CSVEKDSKRTQYF. CDR3 DNA: TGCAGCGTTGAAAAGGACAGCAAGCGGACCCAGTACTTC.

The rearrangement links TRBV29-1 to TRBJ2-5, with 11 bases lining up with TRBD1. The CDR3 length is 12 residues. V lost 6 bases to trimming and J lost 5 bases; unmatched junction nucleotides: 2. Germline V gene data show CDR1 as SQVTM and CDR2 as ANQGSEA. This CDR3 is CSVGQGDETQYF. DNA for the CDR3: TGCAGCGTGGGACAGGGGGATGAGACCCAGTACTTC.

The genes are TRBV28 and TRBJ2-1; D is uncertain. The CDR3 is made up of 15 amino acids. Trimming removed 3 bases from V and 8 bases from J, with 17 bases in between. The V gene's germline CDR1 is MDHEN and CDR2 SYDVKM. CDR3 residues: CASSLWTLPIHEQFF. DNA of the CDR3: TGTGCCAGCAGTTTGTGGACCTTGCCGATCCATGAGCAGTTCTTC.

The chain employs TRBV3-1 (or the pseudogene TRBV3-2) and TRBJ1-5; perhaps TRBD1 as D (5 bases). Trimming cost V 4 bases and J 2 bases, with 12 bases left between them. The CDR3 covers 15 residues. Germline assignment: CDR1 LGHDT and CDR2 YNNKEL (reference sequence). The CDR3 here is CASSLGTHGNQPQHF. The CDR3 DNA reads as TGTGCCAGCAGCCTAGGGACCCACGGCAATCAGCCCCAGCATTTT.

The V call is TRBV2, the J call TRBJ1-6; D uncertain. Trimming stripped 5 bases from V and 12 bases from J, with 8 bases between. The germline V gene has CDR1 SNHLY and CDR2 FYNNEI. The CDR3 is made up of 11 amino acids. CDR3 nucleotides: TGTGCCAGCAGTCAATTGCTACCCCTCCACTTT. Protein product: CASSQLLPLHF.

This sequence joins TRBV5-1 and TRBJ1-1, with D perhaps TRBD1 (6 bases). V lost 1 base, J lost 0 bases, and 10 bases lay in between. Germline CDR1 is SGHRS and CDR2 is YFSETQ. This CDR3 comprises 15 residues. The CDR3 DNA follows: TGCGCCAGCAGCTTGTGGGGGGGCATGAACACTGAAGCTTTCTTT. Its translation: CASSLWGGMNTEAFF.